One T cell receptor (beta chain) is described in this entry. These data are taken from a study of blood T cell repertoires in COVID-19. Sequencing was performed with immunoSEQ multiplex PCR; in TCRdb, only in-frame clones are kept and a portion is missing. The sample contains some 210,000 clones, roughly 87% of which appear only once. The specimen sequenced was PBMCs or T cells enriched from blood (not recorded which). This TCR derives from a man younger than 35 with acute COVID-19.

The CDR3 bases are TGCGCCAGCAGCTTGTCAACAGATACGCAGTATTTT. This sequence encodes CASSLSTDTQYF. The chain has TRBV5-1 and TRBJ2-3; D is ambiguous. Trimming cost V 1 base and J 3 bases, with 3 bases left between them. The CDR3 sequence is 12 residues long. The germline gives CDR1 SGHRS, CDR2 YFSETQ.